The rows below give T cell receptor beta chains drawn from one sample of a study of blood T cells in healthy people across ages. Using its own MiXCR run on the 5' RACE reads, TCRdb lists one record per CDR3 protein. The sample has approximately 780,000 distinct CDR3 sequences, approximately 24% seen once. This sample was shared with a second study, whose subject was T cells of mothers and their children.

Material for sequencing was blood. The receptors here all came from a boy aged 5-17 years in good health. The CDR3 runs from the conserved cysteine through the conserved F or W. The order of the fields is V gene, D gene, CDR3 length, clone size, J gene, CDR3 protein, CDR3 DNA. D genes are given only for firm matches. Not every row has a clone size; where given, it reads once, few, many or a size class.

TRBV14	TRBD2	17	few	TRBJ2-7	CASSPKRGKIGPHEQYF	TGTGCCAGCAGCCCAAAGCGGGGCAAGATCGGGCCCCACGAGCAGTACTTC
TRBV29-1	-	13	few	TRBJ1-4	CSVGVDLAEKLFF	TGCAGCGTGGGGGTTGACCTGGCGGAAAAACTGTTTTTT
TRBV20-1	TRBD2	12	-	TRBJ2-1	CSARPSGAEQFF	TGCAGTGCCAGGCCTAGCGGGGCTGAGCAGTTCTTC
TRBV6-1	-	16	once	TRBJ2-6	CASSLRLGAGANVLTF	TGTGCCAGCAGCCTCCGGTTAGGTGCTGGGGCCAACGTCCTGACTTTC
TRBV15	TRBD2	13	few	TRBJ2-1	CATRLAAYNEQFF	TGTGCCACCAGGCTAGCGGCTTACAATGAGCAGTTCTTC
TRBV24-1	TRBD1	15	few	TRBJ2-5	CATSDPGTAQETQYF	TGTGCCACCAGTGATCCGGGGACAGCCCAAGAGACCCAGTACTTC
TRBV7-9	-	9	-	TRBJ1-2	CAGEDVYTF	TGTGCCGGGGAAGACGTTTACACCTTC
TRBV27	-	11	-	TRBJ2-7	CASRNKYEQYF	TGTGCCAGCCGGAATAAGTACGAGCAGTACTTC
TRBV27	-	16	few	TRBJ2-5	CASSPSRGRGRETQYF	TGTGCCAGCAGTCCTTCCCGGGGGCGCGGGAGAGAGACCCAGTACTTC
TRBV7-8	TRBD1	15	-	TRBJ1-4	CASSQTDRGAGKLFF	TGTGCCAGCAGCCAAACGGACAGGGGAGCCGGAAAACTGTTTTTT
TRBV6-6	TRBD2	14	few	TRBJ2-7	CASRVSSGTYEQYF	TGTGCCAGCAGAGTTTCTAGCGGGACCTACGAGCAGTACTTC
TRBV29-1	-	13	-	TRBJ1-2	CSVTTKYSYGYTF	TGCAGCGTGACGACCAAATACAGCTATGGCTACACCTTC
TRBV12-3/TRBV12-4	TRBD2	18	-	TRBJ2-3	CASSLRLAGYFTTDTQYF	TGTGCCAGCAGTCTGAGACTAGCGGGTTACTTTACCACAGATACGCAGTATTTT
TRBV5-1	-	15	-	TRBJ1-2	CASSLGPKQGYGYTF	TGCGCCAGCAGCTTGGGACCGAAACAGGGATATGGCTACACCTTC
TRBV20-1	-	11	few	TRBJ2-7	CSAYRGSEQYF	TGCAGTGCGTACCGAGGATCCGAGCAGTACTTC
TRBV7-9	-	12	few	TRBJ2-1	CASSAEYNEQFF	TGTGCCAGCAGCGCTGAGTACAATGAGCAGTTCTTC
TRBV7-2	TRBD2	13	-	TRBJ2-1	CASGVAGGDEQFF	TGTGCCAGCGGCGTAGCGGGGGGCGATGAGCAGTTCTTC
TRBV7-8	-	13	-	TRBJ2-5	CASSFVVGETQYF	TGTGCCAGCAGCTTCGTCGTGGGGGAGACCCAGTACTTC
TRBV28	-	13	-	TRBJ1-5	CASSSPGSQPQHF	TGTGCCAGCAGTTCCCCGGGCAGTCAGCCCCAGCATTTT
TRBV7-9	-	14	-	TRBJ1-4	CASSLVGVDEKLFF	TGTGCCAGCAGCTTAGTAGGGGTCGATGAAAAACTGTTTTTT
TRBV7-9	TRBD2	16	-	TRBJ2-7	CASSPGLVSPSYEQYF	TGTGCCAGCAGTCCGGGACTAGTTTCGCCTTCATACGAGCAGTACTTC
TRBV9	-	15	-	TRBJ1-3	CASSSEGQSRNTIYF	TGTGCCAGCAGCTCCGAGGGGCAATCGAGAAACACCATATATTTT
TRBV5-1	-	13	-	TRBJ2-7	CASSFRDQSEQYF	TGCGCCAGCAGCTTCCGGGACCAAAGCGAGCAGTACTTC
TRBV12-3/TRBV12-4	-	13	-	TRBJ1-1	CASSMTAGTEAFF	TGTGCCAGCAGCATGACCGCGGGGACTGAAGCTTTCTTT
TRBV5-4	-	11	-	TRBJ1-4	CASSLIEKLFF	TGTGCCAGCAGCTTAATTGAAAAACTGTTTTTT
TRBV12-3/TRBV12-4	-	13	-	TRBJ2-7	CASSFGDNTEQYF	TGTGCCAGCAGTTTTGGCGACAATACTGAGCAGTACTTC
TRBV10-3	-	14	-	TRBJ2-5	CAISDPGARETQYF	TGTGCCATCAGTGACCCAGGGGCGCGAGAGACCCAGTACTTC
TRBV29-1	-	11	few	TRBJ1-2	CSVETGPGYTF	TGCAGCGTTGAGACCGGCCCTGGCTACACCTTC
TRBV11-2	-	16	-	TRBJ2-7	CASSPLAGRSSYEQYF	TGTGCCAGCAGCCCCCTGGCGGGGCGGAGCTCCTACGAGCAGTACTTC
TRBV12-3/TRBV12-4	-	16	-	TRBJ1-3	CASSLEQGSLRNTIYF	TGTGCCAGCAGTTTAGAACAGGGCAGCTTGAGAAACACCATATATTTT
TRBV6-7	TRBD1	16	-	TRBJ2-4	CASSKQGAGAKNIQYF	TGTGCCAGCAGTAAACAGGGGGCCGGGGCCAAAAACATTCAGTACTTC
TRBV19	TRBD2	14	-	TRBJ2-5	CASSSRLAEETQYF	TGTGCCAGTAGTTCTAGACTAGCCGAGGAGACCCAGTACTTC
TRBV12-3/TRBV12-4	-	13	few	TRBJ1-2	CASSLRWGYGYTF	TGTGCCAGCAGTCTACGGTGGGGCTATGGCTACACCTTC
TRBV6-5	-	16	few	TRBJ2-7	CASSYRRQLGSYEQYF	TGTGCCAGCAGTTACAGACGACAGCTTGGTTCCTACGAGCAGTACTTC
TRBV12-3/TRBV12-4	-	14	few	TRBJ1-1	CASSQNPRDTEAFF	TGTGCCAGCAGCCAAAACCCCAGGGACACTGAAGCTTTCTTT
TRBV7-9	TRBD1	16	-	TRBJ2-1	CASSELGQVSYNEQFF	TGTGCCAGCAGCGAACTGGGACAGGTGTCCTACAATGAGCAGTTCTTC
TRBV5-1	-	16	-	TRBJ2-2	CASSLFEGSGTGELFF	TGCGCCAGCAGCTTGTTTGAGGGCAGTGGCACCGGGGAGCTGTTTTTT
TRBV4-1	-	14	few	TRBJ1-6	CASSQVTINSPLHF	TGCGCCAGCAGCCAAGTCACTATTAATTCACCCCTCCACTTT
TRBV12-3/TRBV12-4	-	15	many	TRBJ2-5	CASSSNTGRRETQYF	TGTGCCAGCAGTTCCAATACAGGGAGAAGAGAGACCCAGTACTTC
TRBV5-1	-	14	few	TRBJ1-1	CASNLQGMNTEAFF	TGCGCCAGCAACTTACAGGGTATGAACACTGAAGCTTTCTTT
TRBV29-1	-	14	-	TRBJ1-4	CSVALTGTPEKLFF	TGCAGCGTCGCACTCACAGGGACACCTGAAAAACTGTTTTTT
TRBV2	-	10	-	TRBJ1-1	CASSEVEAFF	TGTGCCAGCAGTGAAGTTGAAGCTTTCTTT
TRBV25-1	TRBD2	16	-	TRBJ2-3	CASSDPRLAGDNTQYF	TGTGCCAGCAGTGACCCCCGACTAGCGGGGGATAATACGCAGTATTTT
TRBV4-2	TRBD2	16	-	TRBJ2-1	CASSPGLAGGRNEQFF	TGTGCCAGCAGCCCCGGACTAGCGGGGGGCCGAAATGAGCAGTTCTTC
TRBV6-5	-	11	-	TRBJ1-4	CASRGTEKLFF	TGTGCCAGCAGGGGGACCGAAAAACTGTTTTTT
TRBV9	TRBD2	16	-	TRBJ2-7	CASSVGGLAGVSEQYF	TGTGCCAGCAGCGTAGGGGGACTAGCGGGAGTGAGCGAGCAGTACTTC
TRBV20-1	-	10	-	TRBJ1-4	CSARSEKLFF	TGCAGTGCTAGGAGTGAAAAACTGTTTTTT
TRBV12-3/TRBV12-4	-	15	few	TRBJ2-1	CAGSLRGPSYNEQFF	TGTGCCGGCAGTTTAAGGGGCCCTTCCTACAATGAGCAGTTCTTC
TRBV6-5	-	13	once	TRBJ2-7	CASSRGNTDEQYF	TGTGCCAGCAGTAGGGGGAACACGGACGAGCAGTACTTC
TRBV5-1	-	13	many	TRBJ1-5	CASSLAPNQPQHF	TGCGCCAGCAGCTTGGCCCCCAATCAGCCCCAGCATTTT
TRBV15	-	16	-	TRBJ1-1	CATSRDWGGLGTEAFF	TGTGCCACCAGCAGAGACTGGGGGGGTTTGGGCACTGAAGCTTTCTTT
TRBV27	-	15	-	TRBJ2-3	CASSFGALNTDTQYF	TGTGCCAGCAGTTTCGGGGCACTGAACACAGATACGCAGTATTTT
TRBV7-3	-	15	few	TRBJ2-1	CASSWTASPYNEQFF	TGTGCCAGCAGCTGGACTGCCTCTCCCTACAATGAGCAGTTCTTC
TRBV7-9	TRBD1	17	-	TRBJ2-2	CASSLALGQGGSGELFF	TGTGCCAGCAGCTTAGCGCTCGGACAGGGAGGCTCCGGGGAGCTGTTTTTT
TRBV20-1	-	16	few	TRBJ2-1	CSVTQSGGKNFNEQFF	TGCAGTGTTACCCAGTCGGGGGGCAAGAATTTCAATGAGCAGTTCTTC